These 25 T cell receptor beta chains originate from one sample sequenced in a study of human T cells and chemical hapten exposure. TCRdb independently ran MiXCR on the RACE reads; one entry per CDR3 protein. The table has tens of thousands of distinct CDR3 sequences, 10% seen once; the top ten hold under 1.5%. The time point denotes: patch test 1, 2 weeks after DPC sensitization. Treatment noted: therapeutic diphenylcyclopropenone sensitization with weekly scalp DPC. Sequencing used whole blood, obtained in connection with sensitization to the hapten diphenylcyclopropenone (DPC). The receptors originated from a woman aged 45 to 65 with alopecia areata. Some clones in this sample may be carry-over from other donors' samples.

CDR3 region: CASSLLGTAYEQYF. The CDR3 DNA reads as TGTGCCAGCAGTTTATTGGGAACCGCCTACGAGCAGTACTTC. The gene calls are TRBV28 and TRBJ2-7; D is ambiguous. CDR3 length: 14 residues. The V end lost 1 base, the J end lost 2 bases, and 9 bases lay between the germline ends. The germline CDR1 and CDR2 sequences are MDHEN and SYDVKM.

This clonotype was detected many times. The chain couples TRBV7-2 to TRBJ2-7, with a tentative D call TRBD1 (6 bases). CDR3 length: 14 amino acids. In germline, CDR1 is SGHTA, CDR2 FQGNSA. Trimming left V 4 bases short and J 3 bases short, with 13 bases between. The CDR3: CASSSYMDSYEQYF. In DNA form, the CDR3 reads TGTGCCAGCAGCTCCTACATGGACAGCTACGAGCAGTACTTC.

The chain links TRBV5-1 to TRBJ2-2; D not resolved. Germline CDR1 reads SGHRS; CDR2 reads YFSETQ. Trimming removed 6 bases at V and 1 base at J, with 10 bases between. The CDR3 length is 14 residues. The CDR3 DNA is TGCGCCAGCATGGGCGCAAAGAACACCGGGGAGCTGTTTTTT. It specifies CASMGAKNTGELFF. Filled out from reference TRBV5-1 and TRBJ2-2, the complete variable domain reads KAGVTQTPRYLIKTRGQQVTLSCSPISGHRSVSWYQQTPGQGLQFLFEYFSETQRNKGNFPGRFSGRQFSNSRSEMNVSTLELGDSALYLCASMGAKNTGELFFGEGSRLTVL.

This clonotype has a handful of counts. The chain recombines TRBV12-3 or TRBV12-4 with TRBJ1-3; perhaps TRBD1 as D (6 bases). V was trimmed by 3 bases and J by 11 bases, leaving 8 bases between them. This CDR3 is 11 amino acids long. The CDR3: CASSFGGPIYF. The CDR3 bases are TGTGCCAGCAGTTTTGGGGGCCCCATATATTTT.

Only a few counts were recorded for this clonotype. This chain joins TRBV6-2 or TRBV6-3 and TRBJ1-2; the D gene is possibly TRBD1 (5 bases). CDR1 is MNHEY and CDR2 is SVGEGT in the germline V gene. The CDR3 totals 14 residues. V lost 4 bases and J lost 0, with 9 bases in between. In DNA, the CDR3 is TGTGCCAGCAGTTTCCGGGACTCTAACTATGGCTACACCTTC. Translation gives CASSFRDSNYGYTF.

The rearrangement uses TRBV20-1 and TRBJ2-7; D possibly corresponds to TRBD2 (5 bases). Germline V CDR1 and CDR2: DFQATT, SNEGSKA (reference sequence). CDR3 length: 13 residues. V lost 5 bases and J lost 5, with 16 bases in between. CDR3 sequence reads: CSAGRSENNEQYF. The CDR3 DNA sequence: TGCAGTGCTGGGAGATCGGAGAACAACGAGCAGTACTTC.

The chain uses TRBV11-2 and TRBJ2-4; 7 nucleotides align to TRBD2. The J segment lost 0 bases and the V segment lost 6 bases, leaving 11 bases of the junction unmatched. The CDR3 length is 17 residues. Germline values: CDR1 SGHAT, CDR2 FQNNGV. CDR3 DNA sequence: TGTGCCAGCAGAGAGAGCGGGGTCCTGCTAGCCAAAAACATTCAGTACTTC. Its translation: CASRESGVLLAKNIQYF.

This clonotype was seen ten or more times. This sequence joins TRBV20-1 and TRBJ2-4, with D possibly being TRBD2 (5 bases). Germline V gene data show CDR1 as DFQATT and CDR2 as SNEGSKA (reference sequence). The CDR3 contains 15 residues. Trimming left V 0 bases short and J 1 base short, with 10 bases between. CDR3 region: CSARDTGSAKNIQYF. Here the CDR3 DNA reads TGCAGTGCTAGAGATACGGGGTCGGCCAAAAACATTCAGTACTTC.

This clonotype was seen many times. The V and J genes are TRBV18 and TRBJ2-2, with D uncertain. The V end lost 6 bases, the J end lost 1 base, and 9 bases lay between the germline ends. CDR3 length: 14 residues. CDR1 KGHSH and CDR2 LQKENI come from the germline V gene. The CDR3 DNA reads as TGTGCCAGCTCCTTCACCGTGAACACCGGGGAGCTGTTTTTT. As protein: CASSFTVNTGELFF.

In this sample, this clonotype turned up many times. This chain uses TRBV7-6 with TRBJ2-3; TRBD2 might be the D (6 bases). The CDR3 loop spans 14 amino acids. CDR1 is SGHVS, CDR2 FNYEAQ, per germline. Trimming pared 3 bases from V and 8 bases from J, leaving 15 bases between. In DNA form, the CDR3 reads TGTGCCAGCAGCTTTCGGGACTCTCACCGTACGCAGTATTTT. Protein sequence: CASSFRDSHRTQYF.

This clonotype was observed many times. The chain links TRBV29-1 to TRBJ2-7, with D tentatively TRBD1 (5 bases). The length of the CDR3 is 14 residues. Between the trimmed V and J ends, which lost 4 bases and 5 bases, there was a span of 18 bases. Germline V gene data show CDR1 as SQVTM and CDR2 as ANQGSEA. The DNA for the CDR3 is TGCAGCGTTGTTGTGTTGCAGGGTTGGAACGAGCAGTACTTC. It translates to CSVVVLQGWNEQYF.

This clonotype was observed many times. The CDR3 coding sequence is TGTGCCACCAGCAGAGGCGCGGGAGGGGCAGATACGCAGTATTTT. It is translated as CATSRGAGGADTQYF. This rearrangement joins TRBV15 to TRBJ2-3, with 9 bases that match TRBD2. Germline-derived CDR1 and CDR2 are LNHNV and YYDKDF (reference sequence). The CDR3 is 15 residues long. The V segment lost 1 base and the J segment 4 bases; nucleotides outside the gene matches: 3. Together with reference TRBV15 and TRBJ2-3, the CDR3 gives the full variable domain: DAMVIQNPRYQVTQFGKPVTLSCSQTLNHNVMYWYQQKSSQAPKLLFHYYDKDFNNEADTPDNFQSRRPNTSFCFLDIRSPGLGDTAMYLCATSRGAGGADTQYFGPGTRLTVL.

V is TRBV7-2 and J is TRBJ2-5, with D unclear. Germline V gene data show CDR1 as SGHTA and CDR2 as FQGNSA. V shed 2 bases and J shed 1 base, with 11 bases lying between them. The CDR3 extends over 15 amino acids. The CDR3 region has the DNA TGTGCCAGCAGCTTACAAGCAGACCCCCAAGAGACCCAGTACTTC. Translated, it gives CASSLQADPQETQYF.

This clonotype was observed a handful of times. The J gene is TRBJ2-1, the V gene TRBV6-5, with 7 bases lining up with TRBD1. Trimming removed 5 bases from V and 2 bases from J; junction bases left unmatched: 6. Germline CDR1 reads MNHEY; CDR2 reads SVGAGI. The CDR3 sequence is 15 residues long. Here the CDR3 reads CASSPPGTAYNEQFF. CDR3 coding DNA: TGTGCCAGCAGTCCTCCCGGGACAGCCTACAATGAGCAGTTCTTC.

This CDR3 is CATSDPVQPGNTIYF. The CDR3 DNA reads TGTGCCACCAGTGATCCAGTCCAACCGGGAAACACCATATATTTT. The V and J genes are TRBV24-1 and TRBJ1-3; no clear D. The ends were cut back, 3 bases at V and 4 bases at J, with 12 bases in the middle. The germline gives CDR1 KGHDR, CDR2 SFDVKD. The length of the CDR3 is 15 residues.

This clonotype was observed a handful of times. The V call is TRBV7-2, the J call TRBJ2-2; TRBD1 matches 7 bases. Germline V gene sequence: CDR1 SGHTA, CDR2 FQGNSA. V dropped 5 bases and J dropped 2; count of bases not matched to a gene: 8. This CDR3 is 16 amino acids long. DNA for the CDR3: TGTGCCAGCAGCAGTCCTAGACAGGGAAACACCGGGGAGCTGTTTTTT. Translating gives CASSSPRQGNTGELFF.

The chain combines TRBV18 with TRBJ2-5; 7 positions match TRBD1. V lost 5 bases, J lost 4 bases, and 7 bases stayed unmatched. Germline loops: CDR1 KGHSH, CDR2 LQKENI. This CDR3 comprises 14 residues. For the CDR3, the DNA is TGTGCCAGCTCAGCTAAACAGGGGTCAGAGACCCAGTACTTC. It translates to CASSAKQGSETQYF.

Ten or more counts support this clonotype. V usage is TRBV5-1 and J usage is TRBJ2-3, with TRBD1 matching over 8 bases. V shed 7 bases and J 4 bases; nucleotides not matched to a gene: 11. CDR3 size: 15 residues. Germline loops: CDR1 SGHRS, CDR2 YFSETQ. The DNA for the CDR3 is TGCGCCAGCGGGATTCAGGGGGCCGGATCAGATACGCAGTATTTT. Translated: CASGIQGAGSDTQYF.

CDR3 sequence reads: CASSPSRTGANYGYTF. The CDR3 region has the DNA TGTGCCAGCAGCCCTTCCCGGACAGGGGCTAACTATGGCTACACCTTC. The rearrangement uses TRBV4-2 and TRBJ1-2; TRBD1 agrees at 9 bases. The CDR3 is 16 amino acids. Germline V gives CDR1 LGHNA, CDR2 YNFKEQ. The V and J ends lost 4 bases and 0 bases, in that order; junction bases with no gene match: 6.

The V call is TRBV18, the J call TRBJ1-1; a weak D match, TRBD1 (6 bases). Per the germline V gene, CDR1 is KGHSH and CDR2 is LQKENI. This CDR3 comprises 13 residues. V shed 2 bases and J shed 8 bases, with 12 bases lying between them. The CDR3 DNA follows: TGTGCCAGCTCACCAGTGGAGGGGGAGGAAGCTTTCTTT. Its protein is CASSPVEGEEAFF.

This chain links TRBV20-1 with TRBJ2-4; 7 positions agree with TRBD2. In germline, CDR1 is DFQATT, CDR2 SNEGSKA (reference sequence). Trimming took 0 bases from V and 6 from J; bases not matched to a gene: 11. This CDR3 spans 16 amino acids. Written as DNA, the CDR3 is TGCAGTGCTAGAGAGGCTGCCAGCGGGAATAGAAACATTCAGTACTTC. Its protein is CSAREAASGNRNIQYF.

This clonotype was recorded many times. The chain uses TRBV18 and TRBJ2-2; D not resolved. The length of the CDR3 is 15 residues. The germline V gene has CDR1 KGHSH and CDR2 LQKENI. Trimming removed 3 bases from V and 0 bases from J, with 8 bases in between. This CDR3 reads CASSPRHTNTGELFF. The CDR3 DNA reads as TGTGCCAGCTCACCCCGACACACGAACACCGGGGAGCTGTTTTTT.

The V gene is TRBV4-2, the J gene TRBJ2-3; either TRBD1 or TRBD2 may supply D (5 bases each). Per germline, CDR1 LGHNA and CDR2 YNFKEQ. Deletions cut 1 base from V and 2 bases from J, with 13 bases between. This CDR3 is built from 16 residues. Here the CDR3 reads CASSQARGTTTDTQYF. In nucleotides, the CDR3 is TGTGCCAGCAGCCAAGCGAGGGGAACTACCACAGATACGCAGTATTTT.

CDR3 nucleotides: TGCGCCAGCAGCCAATTCGGACAGGGGGCAGGGGCCACTGAAGCTTTCTTT. Its translation is CASSQFGQGAGATEAFF. The chain joins TRBV4-3 to TRBJ1-1; 11 nucleotides line up with TRBD1. The V and J ends lost 2 bases and 4 bases, in that order; junction bases with no gene match: 9. The CDR3 runs 17 residues. Germline CDR1 and CDR2: LGHNA and YSLEER.

The chain recombines TRBV6-5 with TRBJ2-7; D not resolved. Trimming pared 6 bases from V and 6 bases from J, leaving 15 bases between. The CDR3 length is 13 residues. Per the germline V gene, CDR1 is MNHEY and CDR2 is SVGAGI. This CDR3 is CASRGPGPREQYF. As DNA, the CDR3 is TGTGCCAGCAGGGGCCCAGGACCTCGCGAGCAGTACTTC.